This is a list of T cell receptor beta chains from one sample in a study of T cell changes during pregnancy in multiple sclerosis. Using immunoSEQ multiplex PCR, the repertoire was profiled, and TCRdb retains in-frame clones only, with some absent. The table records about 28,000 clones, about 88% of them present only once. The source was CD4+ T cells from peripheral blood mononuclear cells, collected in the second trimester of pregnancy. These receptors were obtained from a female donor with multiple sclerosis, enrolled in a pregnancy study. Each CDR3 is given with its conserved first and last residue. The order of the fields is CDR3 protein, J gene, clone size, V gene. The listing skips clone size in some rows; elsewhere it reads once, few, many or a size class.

CDR3: CASSLTGHSSYNEQFF; J: TRBJ2-1; size: -; V: TRBV7-3
CDR3: CASSIVPGDSPLHF; J: TRBJ1-6; size: -; V: TRBV19
CDR3: CASSLEVGYSGNTIYF; J: TRBJ1-3; size: -; V: TRBV5-1
CDR3: CASSQQGVITGELFF; J: TRBJ2-2; size: -; V: TRBV7-2
CDR3: CAWTWGGQQYF; J: TRBJ2-7; size: few; V: TRBV30
CDR3: CASSLSGGRYEQYF; J: TRBJ2-7; size: -; V: TRBV4-2
CDR3: CASSLAMSGRSYNEQFF; J: TRBJ2-1; size: -; V: TRBV5-1
CDR3: CASSSGTVYEQYF; J: TRBJ2-7; size: -; V: TRBV5-4
CDR3: CASSVAGNNQPQHF; J: TRBJ1-5; size: -; V: TRBV9
CDR3: CASSERGAQYF; J: TRBJ2-5; size: -; V: TRBV10-2
CDR3: CASSQEWFIRTGMSQPQHF; J: TRBJ1-5; size: -; V: TRBV4-1
CDR3: CASSYSTAGTEAFF; J: TRBJ1-1; size: -; V: TRBV6-5
CDR3: CASSVWTGGSSSEAFF; J: TRBJ1-1; size: -; V: TRBV9
CDR3: CASSSLAGYTGELFF; J: TRBJ2-2; size: -; V: TRBV7-2
CDR3: CASSFQGGRFGDTF; J: TRBJ1-2; size: few; V: TRBV7-9
CDR3: CASSVGGAGVYEQFF; J: TRBJ2-1; size: -; V: TRBV9
CDR3: CASSGQVEEKLFF; J: TRBJ1-4; size: -; V: TRBV18
CDR3: CASSQGNRGYNEQFF; J: TRBJ2-1; size: -; V: TRBV4-1
CDR3: CASSPTGQWGFPLHF; J: TRBJ1-6; size: -; V: TRBV6-5
CDR3: CASSDQGEDYGYTF; J: TRBJ1-2; size: -; V: TRBV2
CDR3: CATSRGQGAREKLFF; J: TRBJ1-4; size: -; V: TRBV15
CDR3: CASSSRTKYGYTF; J: TRBJ1-2; size: -; V: TRBV6-5
CDR3: CAISESRTSGGAETQYF; J: TRBJ2-5; size: -; V: TRBV10-3
CDR3: CSVVRGWNTEAFF; J: TRBJ1-1; size: once; V: TRBV29-1
CDR3: CASSPGVTSTDTQYF; J: TRBJ2-3; size: -; V: TRBV18
CDR3: CASSPSSDEQFF; J: TRBJ2-1; size: -; V: TRBV18
CDR3: CASSDPGQSYGYTF; J: TRBJ1-2; size: -; V: TRBV6-1
CDR3: CASSQEEVSPLHF; J: TRBJ1-6; size: -; V: TRBV6-6
CDR3: CATSDREYGYTF; J: TRBJ1-2; size: -; V: TRBV10-3
CDR3: CASSQAETGSSYNSPLHF; J: TRBJ1-6; size: -; V: TRBV4-3
CDR3: CASSILAGGSNEQFF; J: TRBJ2-1; size: once; V: TRBV14
CDR3: CASSLRGAGGGNEKLFF; J: TRBJ1-4; size: -; V: TRBV7-6
CDR3: CASSFGGGKAQPQHF; J: TRBJ1-5; size: -; V: TRBV27
CDR3: CASSLGRTSAPSQETQYF; J: TRBJ2-5; size: -; V: TRBV7-2
CDR3: CATRAGTGSDGYTF; J: TRBJ1-2; size: -; V: TRBV10-3
CDR3: CAISVGTGGGGNEKLFF; J: TRBJ1-4; size: -; V: TRBV10-3
CDR3: CASSASFAATNEKLFF; J: TRBJ1-4; size: -; V: TRBV9
CDR3: CASSLGTAWGNEQFF; J: TRBJ2-1; size: -; V: TRBV14
CDR3: CSSLDRAKSEAFF; J: TRBJ1-1; size: -; V: TRBV29-1
CDR3: CASSVSFQSTDTQYF; J: TRBJ2-3; size: -; V: TRBV9
CDR3: CASSPTGSSNYGYTF; J: TRBJ1-2; size: -; V: TRBV18
CDR3: CASIPRGASEKLFF; J: TRBJ1-4; size: -; V: TRBV6-6
CDR3: CASSLGAQETQYF; J: TRBJ2-5; size: -; V: TRBV5-1
CDR3: CASSLVRDRYNNEQFF; J: TRBJ2-1; size: -; V: TRBV11-2
CDR3: CASSEQDNSPLHF; J: TRBJ1-6; size: -; V: TRBV6-1
CDR3: CASTRGNIQYF; J: TRBJ2-4; size: few; V: TRBV27
CDR3: CASSIAGQINQPQHF; J: TRBJ1-5; size: once; V: TRBV19
CDR3: CAISESNSGGPPYF; J: TRBJ2-7; size: -; V: TRBV10-3